This TCR beta chain was found in a study of blood T cell repertoires in COVID-19. Study overall: T cells, B-cell-depleted T cells, or PBMCs provided the cDNA or gDNA that served as material.

Seattle patient enrollment occurred during active infection, with longitudinal follow-up thereafter. The CDR3 consists of 14 residues. CDR1 and CDR2 (germline): SGHVS, FNYEAQ. The V end was cut by 5 bases, the J end by 1 base, with 11 bases between. In the study's own analysis: Amplification of reference gene primers was used by the study to estimate nucleated cell counts. Profiled with immunoSEQ multiplex PCR; TCRdb holds only in-frame clones, not every one. Clonal size and the V and J genes are those of that table, whereas D and trimming came from the DNA. The sample has around 50,000 clones; roughly 93% are singletons.

The source material was peripheral blood. The TCR sequence derives from a man aged 55 to 70 with COVID-19, enrolled during active disease. V usage is TRBV7-6 and J usage is TRBJ1-1; possible D gene TRBD1, 5 bases. CDR3 in amino acids: CASSRGAQNTEAFF. Written as DNA, the CDR3 is TGTGCCAGCAGCCGCGGGGCCCAGAACACTGAAGCTTTCTTT.